This T cell receptor (beta chain) was identified in a study of T cell repertoires in cytomegalovirus infection. Whole-study context: An indication of both CMV infection and matching HLA type came from public TCR beta signatures. Notes on the study in general: In two of eight donors, the top clonotype was HLA-C-restricted CMV-specific.

In regard to this clonotype: What it binds is unknown.

MiXCR was run by TCRdb on the reads, yielding one entry per CDR3 protein. The table shows approximately 1,000,000 distinct CDR3 sequences, with about a third occurring only once. Germline V gene lookup returns CDR1 MNHEY and CDR2 SMNVEV (reference sequence). This CDR3 contains 15 residues. V trimming: 3 bases; J trimming: 0 bases; junction bases outside the gene matches: 5. The TCR originated in a human donor in good health (CMV status not recorded). Some clones in this sample may be carry-over from other donors' samples. The chain carries TRBV27 and TRBJ2-7; 7 bases match TRBD1. The material was cultured CD8+ T cells from PBMCs, obtained from culture after CMV antigen stimulation. The DNA for the CDR3 is TGTGCCAGCAGTTTCACAGGGGCCAGCTCCTACGAGCAGTACTTC. Its protein is CASSFTGASSYEQYF.